What follows is one T cell receptor (beta chain) and its context. Some clones are missing from TCRdb's copy, which holds only in-frame ones; the method was immunoSEQ multiplex PCR. This table holds under 65,000 clones, under 95% found once. The data derive from a study of OX40 agonist ivuxolimab in advanced cancers. Study information: Every 2 weeks, ivuxolimab was infused into the patients intravenously at between 0.01 and 10 mg/kg.

Germline V gives CDR1 ENHRY, CDR2 SYGVKD. Trimming cost V 0 bases and J 6 bases, with 2 bases left between them. This CDR3 has 11 residues. The sample consisted of CD4+ or CD8+ T cells sorted from blood, taken in a trial of the OX40 agonist ivuxolimab. This receptor was taken from an adult with an advanced solid tumor such as melanoma, head and neck, liver or kidney cancer. V usage is TRBV10-3 and J usage is TRBJ1-1; D unclear. The CDR3 DNA is TGTGCCATCAGTGAGTCCTCTGAAGCTTTCTTT. This codes for CAISESSEAFF.